The rows below give T cell receptor beta chains drawn from one sample of a study of blood T cells in healthy people across ages. TCRdb called the 5' RACE reads again in MiXCR, with one record for every CDR3 protein. This table holds about 670,000 distinct CDR3 sequences, approximately 52% found once. Sequencing was done on a sample of blood. The receptors here all came from a woman aged 80 or over in good health. The CDR3 runs from the conserved cysteine through the conserved F or W. Each record gives: V gene, clone size, J gene, D gene, CDR3 protein, CDR3 DNA. A D gene is named only where the DNA matches it firmly. Not all rows give a size; the values are once, few, many and, for expanded clones, a class.

v_gene: TRBV7-9
abundance: many
j_gene: TRBJ2-7
d_gene: .
CDR3aa: CASSLPGTNRYEQYF
CDR3nt: TGTGCCAGCAGCTTACCCGGGACAAACCGTTACGAGCAGTACTTC

v_gene: TRBV4-3
abundance: .
j_gene: TRBJ2-7
d_gene: TRBD1
CDR3aa: CASSQGGPGQGLYEQYF
CDR3nt: TGCGCCAGCAGCCAAGGCGGACCGGGACAGGGCCTCTACGAGCAGTACTTC

v_gene: TRBV7-6
abundance: .
j_gene: TRBJ2-2
d_gene: TRBD2
CDR3aa: CASSSGLLNTGELFF
CDR3nt: TGTGCCAGCAGCTCGGGACTACTGAACACCGGGGAGCTGTTTTTT

v_gene: TRBV28
abundance: few
j_gene: TRBJ2-1
d_gene: .
CDR3aa: CASSTGGREQFF
CDR3nt: TGTGCCAGCAGTACCGGGGGGCGTGAGCAGTTCTTC

v_gene: TRBV3-1
abundance: .
j_gene: TRBJ2-4
d_gene: .
CDR3aa: CASSQATGTPKNIQYF
CDR3nt: TGTGCCAGCAGCCAAGCCACCGGGACACCAAAAAACATTCAGTACTTC

v_gene: TRBV5-1
abundance: once
j_gene: TRBJ2-5
d_gene: .
CDR3aa: CASRKGEKETQYF
CDR3nt: TGCGCCAGCAGAAAGGGGGAAAAAGAGACCCAGTACTTC

v_gene: TRBV12-3/TRBV12-4
abundance: many
j_gene: TRBJ2-2
d_gene: .
CDR3aa: CASSLGPSLFF
CDR3nt: TGTGCCAGCAGTTTAGGCCCTTCGCTGTTTTTT

v_gene: TRBV5-1
abundance: few
j_gene: TRBJ2-7
d_gene: .
CDR3aa: CASSLEQGGEQYF
CDR3nt: TGCGCCAGCAGCTTAGAACAGGGAGGCGAGCAGTACTTC

v_gene: TRBV5-1
abundance: .
j_gene: TRBJ2-5
d_gene: TRBD2
CDR3aa: CASSLGTSREETQYF
CDR3nt: TGCGCCAGCAGCTTGGGGACTAGCAGGGAGGAGACCCAGTACTTC

v_gene: TRBV5-1
abundance: .
j_gene: TRBJ2-2
d_gene: TRBD2
CDR3aa: CASSLSGSPRSGELFF
CDR3nt: TGCGCCAGCAGCCTTAGCGGGAGTCCCCGGTCCGGGGAGCTGTTTTTT

v_gene: TRBV20-1
abundance: many
j_gene: TRBJ2-7
d_gene: .
CDR3aa: CSASQGVPPYEQYF
CDR3nt: TGCAGTGCTAGTCAAGGCGTTCCCCCCTACGAGCAGTACTTC

v_gene: TRBV29-1
abundance: .
j_gene: TRBJ1-2
d_gene: .
CDR3aa: CSVEDSVKGYTF
CDR3nt: TGCAGCGTTGAAGACTCCGTAAAAGGCTACACCTTC

v_gene: TRBV27
abundance: .
j_gene: TRBJ2-7
d_gene: .
CDR3aa: CASSVAPGRYEQYF
CDR3nt: TGTGCCAGCAGTGTAGCCCCAGGGCGCTACGAGCAGTACTTC

v_gene: TRBV3-1
abundance: few
j_gene: TRBJ1-1
d_gene: .
CDR3aa: CASSQDSPSPFF
CDR3nt: TGTGCCAGCAGCCAAGATTCTCCCTCCCCTTTCTTT

v_gene: TRBV11-3
abundance: .
j_gene: TRBJ2-1
d_gene: .
CDR3aa: CASSLEQGGINEQFF
CDR3nt: TGTGCCAGCAGCTTAGAGCAGGGTGGAATCAATGAGCAGTTCTTC

v_gene: TRBV2
abundance: .
j_gene: TRBJ2-3
d_gene: .
CDR3aa: CASRMEAADTQYF
CDR3nt: TGTGCCAGCAGGATGGAGGCTGCAGATACGCAGTATTTT

v_gene: TRBV29-1
abundance: many
j_gene: TRBJ1-6
d_gene: TRBD1
CDR3aa: CSVGSDRDGSPLHF
CDR3nt: TGCAGCGTTGGGTCTGACAGGGACGGTTCACCCCTCCACTTT

v_gene: TRBV12-3/TRBV12-4
abundance: many
j_gene: TRBJ2-3
d_gene: TRBD1
CDR3aa: CASEQGASTDTQYF
CDR3nt: TGTGCCAGCGAGCAGGGGGCTAGCACAGATACGCAGTATTTT

v_gene: TRBV7-9
abundance: many
j_gene: TRBJ2-1
d_gene: TRBD2
CDR3aa: CASSLRGGTSDNEQFF
CDR3nt: TGTGCCAGCAGCTTGAGGGGGGGGACTAGCGACAATGAGCAGTTCTTC

v_gene: TRBV7-8
abundance: many
j_gene: TRBJ2-5
d_gene: .
CDR3aa: CASSSRGWGTQYF
CDR3nt: TGTGCCAGCAGCTCGAGGGGATGGGGGACCCAGTACTTC

v_gene: TRBV27
abundance: .
j_gene: TRBJ2-1
d_gene: TRBD2
CDR3aa: CASSPGGAGGYSYEQFF
CDR3nt: TGTGCCAGCAGTCCCGGGGGAGCGGGAGGTTACTCCTACGAGCAGTTCTTC

v_gene: TRBV13
abundance: .
j_gene: TRBJ2-1
d_gene: TRBD2
CDR3aa: CASSYGGGLDEQFF
CDR3nt: TGTGCCAGCAGCTATGGGGGAGGGCTGGATGAGCAGTTCTTC

v_gene: TRBV20-1
abundance: few
j_gene: TRBJ2-3
d_gene: .
CDR3aa: CSATGHTDTQYF
CDR3nt: TGCAGTGCAACCGGGCACACAGATACGCAGTATTTT

v_gene: TRBV30
abundance: .
j_gene: TRBJ1-5
d_gene: .
CDR3aa: CAWSVGQPQHF
CDR3nt: TGTGCCTGGAGTGTTGGTCAGCCCCAGCATTTT

v_gene: TRBV11-2
abundance: few
j_gene: TRBJ1-2
d_gene: .
CDR3aa: CASSLGAGFPNYGYTF
CDR3nt: TGTGCCAGCAGCTTGGGGGCAGGGTTTCCTAACTATGGCTACACCTTC

v_gene: TRBV5-1
abundance: few
j_gene: TRBJ1-5
d_gene: .
CDR3aa: CASRELGGDQPQHF
CDR3nt: TGCGCCAGCCGGGAGCTGGGAGGAGATCAGCCCCAGCATTTT

v_gene: TRBV6-5
abundance: .
j_gene: TRBJ1-2
d_gene: .
CDR3aa: CASNPAGFRGGYTF
CDR3nt: TGTGCCAGCAACCCGGCGGGATTCCGCGGTGGCTACACCTTC

v_gene: TRBV12-3/TRBV12-4
abundance: many
j_gene: TRBJ2-5
d_gene: .
CDR3aa: CASSLRKGRRETQYF
CDR3nt: TGTGCCAGCAGCCTCCGAAAGGGCCGAAGGGAGACCCAGTACTTC

v_gene: TRBV6-1
abundance: many
j_gene: TRBJ2-1
d_gene: .
CDR3aa: CASSQGAGFNEQFF
CDR3nt: TGTGCCAGCTCCCAGGGCGCGGGATTCAATGAGCAGTTCTTC

v_gene: TRBV7-2
abundance: .
j_gene: TRBJ2-1
d_gene: TRBD2
CDR3aa: CASSLGASGEESFGQFF
CDR3nt: TGTGCCAGCAGCTTAGGGGCTAGCGGGGAGGAGAGCTTCGGGCAGTTCTTC

v_gene: TRBV2
abundance: many
j_gene: TRBJ1-5
d_gene: .
CDR3aa: CASRSQVSNQPQHF
CDR3nt: TGTGCCAGCAGATCCCAGGTTAGCAATCAGCCCCAGCATTTT

v_gene: TRBV6-5
abundance: many
j_gene: TRBJ2-7
d_gene: .
CDR3aa: CASSYGPGVYEQYF
CDR3nt: TGTGCCAGCAGTTATGGACCCGGAGTCTACGAGCAGTACTTC

v_gene: TRBV7-9
abundance: many
j_gene: TRBJ2-7
d_gene: .
CDR3aa: CASSSEGTMGPYF
CDR3nt: TGTGCCAGCAGCTCCGAAGGTACTATGGGGCCGTACTTC

v_gene: TRBV4-2
abundance: few
j_gene: TRBJ1-1
d_gene: .
CDR3aa: CASSQGPGRTEAFF
CDR3nt: TGTGCCAGCAGCCAAGGTCCGGGGAGGACTGAAGCTTTCTTT

v_gene: TRBV9
abundance: .
j_gene: TRBJ1-5
d_gene: .
CDR3aa: CASSADNGNQPQHF
CDR3nt: TGTGCCAGCAGCGCGGACAATGGCAATCAGCCCCAGCATTTT

v_gene: TRBV6-2/TRBV6-3
abundance: .
j_gene: TRBJ2-7
d_gene: .
CDR3aa: CAGSGGSLSYEQYF
CDR3nt: TGTGCCGGCAGTGGGGGCAGTTTAAGCTACGAGCAGTACTTC

v_gene: TRBV3-1
abundance: few
j_gene: TRBJ1-2
d_gene: .
CDR3aa: CASSQGAAGIKGYTF
CDR3nt: TGTGCCAGCAGCCAAGGGGCTGCAGGGATCAAGGGCTACACCTTC

v_gene: TRBV3-1
abundance: .
j_gene: TRBJ2-1
d_gene: .
CDR3aa: CASSRTRLGGEQFF
CDR3nt: TGTGCCAGCAGCCGAACACGTTTGGGAGGTGAGCAGTTCTTC

v_gene: TRBV28
abundance: many
j_gene: TRBJ2-3
d_gene: .
CDR3aa: CASNGGGLPIDTQYF
CDR3nt: TGTGCCAGCAATGGCGGCGGACTACCAATAGATACGCAGTATTTT

v_gene: TRBV20-1
abundance: .
j_gene: TRBJ2-7
d_gene: TRBD2
CDR3aa: CSATSGQAYEQYF
CDR3nt: TGCAGTGCGACTAGCGGGCAAGCCTACGAGCAGTACTTC

v_gene: TRBV3-1
abundance: few
j_gene: TRBJ2-1
d_gene: TRBD2
CDR3aa: CASSQPPGGPDEQFF
CDR3nt: TGTGCCAGCAGCCAACCTCCGGGGGGGCCCGATGAGCAGTTCTTC

v_gene: TRBV5-6
abundance: many
j_gene: TRBJ2-3
d_gene: .
CDR3aa: CASSLQGLSTDTQYF
CDR3nt: TGTGCCAGCAGCTTGCAGGGGCTCAGCACAGATACGCAGTATTTT

v_gene: TRBV15
abundance: few
j_gene: TRBJ1-2
d_gene: .
CDR3aa: CATSRDYTNPYGYTF
CDR3nt: TGTGCCACCAGCAGAGATTACACAAACCCCTATGGCTACACCTTC

v_gene: TRBV29-1
abundance: many
j_gene: TRBJ2-4
d_gene: .
CDR3aa: CSVEETAGPAKNIQYF
CDR3nt: TGCAGCGTTGAAGAGACGGCAGGGCCAGCCAAAAACATTCAGTACTTC

v_gene: TRBV7-3
abundance: once
j_gene: TRBJ2-5
d_gene: .
CDR3aa: CASSLTAGRLETQYF
CDR3nt: TGTGCCAGCAGCTTAACTGCGGGACGGCTTGAGACCCAGTACTTC

v_gene: TRBV15
abundance: many
j_gene: TRBJ1-2
d_gene: .
CDR3aa: CATSSLGNYGYTF
CDR3nt: TGTGCCACCAGTAGCCTGGGCAACTATGGCTACACCTTC

v_gene: TRBV3-1
abundance: many
j_gene: TRBJ2-5
d_gene: .
CDR3aa: CASSQEGGFQETQYF
CDR3nt: TGTGCCAGCAGCCAGGAGGGTGGTTTTCAGGAGACCCAGTACTTC

v_gene: TRBV6-5
abundance: .
j_gene: TRBJ1-5
d_gene: .
CDR3aa: CASSYAQGSNQPQHF
CDR3nt: TGTGCCAGCAGTTACGCACAGGGTAGCAATCAGCCCCAGCATTTT

v_gene: TRBV5-1
abundance: .
j_gene: TRBJ2-7
d_gene: TRBD2
CDR3aa: CASSLEVGLAGGSEQYF
CDR3nt: TGCGCCAGCAGCTTGGAGGTCGGACTAGCGGGAGGAAGCGAGCAGTACTTC

v_gene: TRBV7-2
abundance: .
j_gene: TRBJ1-6
d_gene: TRBD1
CDR3aa: CASSHRDRGLSSYNSPLHF
CDR3nt: TGTGCCAGCAGCCACCGGGACAGGGGCCTAAGCTCCTATAATTCACCCCTCCACTTT

v_gene: TRBV29-1
abundance: many
j_gene: TRBJ1-4
d_gene: .
CDR3aa: CSVASLATNEKLFF
CDR3nt: TGCAGCGTTGCGTCGCTTGCAACTAATGAAAAACTGTTTTTT

v_gene: TRBV7-9
abundance: once
j_gene: TRBJ2-3
d_gene: .
CDR3aa: CASRNGGDTQYF
CDR3nt: TGTGCCAGCAGGAACGGGGGAGATACGCAGTATTTT

v_gene: TRBV6-5
abundance: .
j_gene: TRBJ2-3
d_gene: TRBD1
CDR3aa: CASSFSRDRGTDTQYF
CDR3nt: TGTGCCAGCAGTTTTTCCCGGGACAGGGGCACAGATACGCAGTATTTT

v_gene: TRBV7-2
abundance: .
j_gene: TRBJ2-1
d_gene: TRBD2
CDR3aa: CASSSLAGGADEQFF
CDR3nt: TGTGCCAGCAGCTCATTAGCGGGGGGGGCGGATGAGCAGTTCTTC

v_gene: TRBV6-5
abundance: .
j_gene: TRBJ1-1
d_gene: .
CDR3aa: CASHVFMNTEAFF
CDR3nt: TGTGCCAGCCATGTCTTTATGAACACTGAAGCTTTCTTT